The rows below give T cell receptor beta chains drawn from one sample of a study of CD8 T cells in Susac syndrome. TCRdb reprocessed the immunoSEQ multiplex PCR reads with MiXCR, giving one entry per CDR3 protein. The sample consists of roughly 190,000 distinct CDR3 sequences, over 75% of them appearing once. The specimen was CD4+ T cells from PBMCs. Source of these receptors: a human donor with Susac syndrome. Both conserved end residues are part of each CDR3. Each record gives: D gene, clone size, J gene, CDR3 length, V gene, CDR3 protein, CDR3 DNA. The D gene is left open where the match is weak. Clone size is stated in some rows and not others, as once, few, many or a class when expanded.

d_gene: TRBD1
abundance: few
j_gene: TRBJ2-7
len: 17
v_gene: TRBV3-1
CDR3aa: CASSQATTTGSSYEQYF
CDR3nt: TGTGCCAGCAGCCAAGCGACAACGACAGGGAGCTCCTACGAGCAGTACTTC

d_gene: .
abundance: .
j_gene: TRBJ1-1
len: 17
v_gene: TRBV4-2
CDR3aa: CASSQDLPFPQNTEAFF
CDR3nt: TGTGCCAGCAGCCAAGATCTCCCCTTTCCGCAGAACACTGAAGCTTTCTTT

d_gene: .
abundance: .
j_gene: TRBJ2-5
len: 15
v_gene: TRBV7-9
CDR3aa: CASSSGGLASETQYF
CDR3nt: TGTGCCAGCAGCTCCGGCGGGCTAGCGAGTGAGACCCAGTACTTC

d_gene: TRBD1
abundance: once
j_gene: TRBJ1-1
len: 18
v_gene: TRBV27
CDR3aa: CASSSTTFSDRGGTEAFF
CDR3nt: TGTGCCAGCAGTTCAACAACCTTCTCGGACAGGGGAGGCACTGAAGCTTTCTTT

d_gene: .
abundance: .
j_gene: TRBJ2-5
len: 13
v_gene: TRBV20-1
CDR3aa: CSARGSSGETQYF
CDR3nt: TGCAGTGCTAGAGGCAGTAGTGGAGAGACCCAGTACTTC

d_gene: TRBD1
abundance: once
j_gene: TRBJ1-2
len: 14
v_gene: TRBV29-1
CDR3aa: CSVNQGAADYGYTF
CDR3nt: TGCAGCGTTAATCAGGGGGCTGCTGACTATGGCTACACCTTC

d_gene: .
abundance: .
j_gene: TRBJ1-3
len: 16
v_gene: TRBV29-1
CDR3aa: CSVGMGQGGSGNTIYF
CDR3nt: TGCAGCGTCGGGATGGGACAAGGTGGCTCTGGAAACACCATATATTTT

d_gene: TRBD2
abundance: .
j_gene: TRBJ2-1
len: 17
v_gene: TRBV20-1
CDR3aa: CSASPSQLAGGAYGQFF
CDR3nt: TGCAGTGCTAGTCCTTCCCAGCTAGCGGGGGGGGCCTATGGGCAGTTCTTC

d_gene: .
abundance: .
j_gene: TRBJ1-5
len: 16
v_gene: TRBV5-1
CDR3aa: CASSLFPGGGNQPQHF
CDR3nt: TGCGCCAGCAGCTTGTTCCCAGGTGGTGGCAATCAGCCCCAGCATTTT

d_gene: .
abundance: .
j_gene: TRBJ2-7
len: 13
v_gene: TRBV6-1
CDR3aa: CASSRDTYYEQYF
CDR3nt: TGTGCCAGCAGTCGGGACACATACTACGAGCAGTACTTC

d_gene: TRBD1
abundance: .
j_gene: TRBJ1-2
len: 15
v_gene: TRBV4-1
CDR3aa: CASSQLQGDNYGYTF
CDR3nt: TGCGCCAGCAGCCAGCTTCAGGGGGACAACTATGGCTACACCTTC

d_gene: TRBD1
abundance: .
j_gene: TRBJ2-7
len: 14
v_gene: TRBV20-1
CDR3aa: CSAPGQGNSYEQYF
CDR3nt: TGCAGTGCTCCAGGACAGGGCAATTCCTACGAGCAGTACTTC

d_gene: .
abundance: .
j_gene: TRBJ2-7
len: 13
v_gene: TRBV30
CDR3aa: CAWSENAGREQYF
CDR3nt: TGTGCCTGGAGTGAAAACGCGGGCCGCGAGCAGTACTTC

d_gene: TRBD1
abundance: once
j_gene: TRBJ1-1
len: 14
v_gene: TRBV5-1
CDR3aa: CASSRGQDHTEAFF
CDR3nt: TGCGCCAGCAGCAGAGGACAGGATCACACTGAAGCTTTCTTT

d_gene: .
abundance: .
j_gene: TRBJ1-3
len: 15
v_gene: TRBV2
CDR3aa: CASSEGQASGNTIYF
CDR3nt: TGTGCCAGCAGTGAGGGACAAGCCTCTGGAAACACCATATATTTT

d_gene: TRBD1
abundance: once
j_gene: TRBJ2-3
len: 19
v_gene: TRBV5-1
CDR3aa: CASSLVTLNRGRGTDTQYF
CDR3nt: TGCGCCAGCAGCTTGGTCACCCTCAACAGGGGAAGGGGCACAGATACGCAGTATTTT

d_gene: TRBD1
abundance: .
j_gene: TRBJ1-6
len: 15
v_gene: TRBV12-3/TRBV12-4
CDR3aa: CASTLSDREYSPLHF
CDR3nt: TGTGCCAGCACCTTGTCGGACAGGGAGTATTCACCCCTCCACTTT

d_gene: .
abundance: few
j_gene: TRBJ2-5
len: 13
v_gene: TRBV9
CDR3aa: CASGRADQETQYF
CDR3nt: TGTGCCAGCGGCAGGGCGGATCAAGAGACCCAGTACTTC

d_gene: TRBD1
abundance: .
j_gene: TRBJ1-1
len: 13
v_gene: TRBV12-3/TRBV12-4
CDR3aa: CASRGQGSTEAFF
CDR3nt: TGTGCCAGCAGGGGACAGGGTAGCACTGAAGCTTTCTTT

d_gene: .
abundance: .
j_gene: TRBJ1-1
len: 13
v_gene: TRBV30
CDR3aa: CAWSDWVGTEAFF
CDR3nt: TGTGCCTGGAGTGACTGGGTCGGCACTGAAGCTTTCTTT

d_gene: .
abundance: .
j_gene: TRBJ2-1
len: 14
v_gene: TRBV18
CDR3aa: CASSPSGSYNEQFF
CDR3nt: TGTGCCAGCTCACCGAGCGGGTCTTACAATGAGCAGTTCTTC

d_gene: TRBD1
abundance: .
j_gene: TRBJ1-1
len: 14
v_gene: TRBV2
CDR3aa: CASSERGQGTEAFF
CDR3nt: TGTGCCAGCAGTGAAAGGGGACAGGGGACTGAAGCTTTTTTT

d_gene: .
abundance: .
j_gene: TRBJ2-1
len: 12
v_gene: TRBV28
CDR3aa: CASSLYGNEQFF
CDR3nt: TGTGCCAGCAGTTTATATGGCAATGAGCAGTTCTTC

d_gene: TRBD1
abundance: .
j_gene: TRBJ1-3
len: 14
v_gene: TRBV5-1
CDR3aa: CASSPGQTKGTIYF
CDR3nt: TGCGCCAGCAGCCCGGGACAGACGAAAGGCACCATATATTTT

d_gene: .
abundance: few
j_gene: TRBJ2-7
len: 15
v_gene: TRBV7-2
CDR3aa: CASTEGLLLSYEQYF
CDR3nt: TGTGCCAGCACCGAAGGATTACTCCTTTCCTACGAGCAGTACTTC

d_gene: TRBD1
abundance: .
j_gene: TRBJ1-2
len: 17
v_gene: TRBV6-1
CDR3aa: CASSRDRVSPTNYGYTF
CDR3nt: TGTGCCAGCAGTCGGGACAGAGTAAGCCCTACTAACTATGGCTACACCTTC

d_gene: .
abundance: .
j_gene: TRBJ2-3
len: 14
v_gene: TRBV12-3/TRBV12-4
CDR3aa: CASSGHPSTDTQYF
CDR3nt: TGTGCCAGCAGTGGACACCCCAGCACAGATACGCAGTATTTT

d_gene: TRBD1
abundance: .
j_gene: TRBJ2-3
len: 14
v_gene: TRBV29-1
CDR3aa: CSAGTGSMTDTQYF
CDR3nt: TGCAGCGCGGGGACAGGGTCGATGACAGATACGCAGTATTTT

d_gene: TRBD2
abundance: .
j_gene: TRBJ2-3
len: 16
v_gene: TRBV28
CDR3aa: CASRPPLAGGRDTQYF
CDR3nt: TGTGCCAGCAGGCCCCCACTAGCGGGAGGGCGGGATACGCAGTATTTT